Following are 9 T cell receptor beta chains from one sample sequenced in a study of blood T cell repertoires in COVID-19. Produced via immunoSEQ multiplex PCR; TCRdb's table is partial and in-frame only. The sample has 250,000 or so clones, about 84% seen once. The sequencing input was PBMCs or T cells enriched from blood (not recorded which). Source of these receptors: a woman aged 45-59 years who had recovered from COVID-19.

The J gene is TRBJ1-2, the V gene TRBV2, with 7 bases identical to TRBD1. There are 13 residues in the CDR3. CDR1 is SNHLY, CDR2 FYNNEI, per germline. V was clipped by 6 bases and J by 4 bases; unmatched bases: 5. CDR3 nucleotides: TGTGCCAGCAGCCCCGGACAGGCCTATGGCTACACCTTC. Amino acids: CASSPGQAYGYTF.

V and J are TRBV12-3 or TRBV12-4 and TRBJ2-3; weak D call: TRBD2 (5 bases). Trimming shortened V by 6 bases and J by 5 bases, and 12 bases separated the two germline ends. CDR3 length: 13 residues. CDR3 nucleotide sequence: TGTGCCAGCAGCCTTGGACTGAAAGATACGCAGTATTTT. As protein: CASSLGLKDTQYF.

V and J are TRBV18 and TRBJ2-1; 9 bases align to TRBD2. Losses at the gene ends were 2 bases for V and 9 bases for J; bases not matched to a gene: 14. Germline CDR1 and CDR2: KGHSH and LQKENI. This CDR3 region has 17 residues. CDR3 loop: CASSPERSGRTNSEQFF. The CDR3 nucleotides read TGTGCCAGCTCACCAGAAAGGAGCGGGAGGACCAACTCTGAGCAGTTCTTC.

The chain recombines TRBV10-3 with TRBJ2-7, with TRBD1 matching over 8 bases. Per germline, CDR1 ENHRY and CDR2 SYGVKD. The CDR3 consists of 14 residues. V trimming: 9 bases; J trimming: 2 bases; junction bases outside the gene matches: 9. CDR3 bases: TGTGCCATGGGCACCGGGACAGGCACCTACGAGCAGTACTTC. It is translated as CAMGTGTGTYEQYF.

The rearrangement uses TRBV9 and TRBJ2-1, with 7 positions matching TRBD1. The germline gives CDR1 SGDLS, CDR2 YYNGEE. After removal of 4 bases from V and 2 bases from J, the junction contained 3 bases not matched to a gene. The CDR3 consists of 14 residues. CDR3 sequence reads: CASSRDSTYNEQFF. Written as DNA, the CDR3 is TGTGCCAGCAGCCGGGACAGTACCTACAATGAGCAGTTCTTC. Full variable domain (missing parts from reference TRBV9 and TRBJ2-1): DSGVTQTPKHLITATGQRVTLRCSPRSGDLSVYWYQQSLDQGLQFLIQYYNGEERAKGNILERFSAQQFPDLHSELNLSSLELGDSALYFCASSRDSTYNEQFFGPGTRLTVL.

The rearrangement uses TRBV28 and TRBJ1-6; D is perhaps TRBD1 (6 bases). The CDR3 spans 14 residues. Germline assignment: CDR1 MDHEN and CDR2 SYDVKM. The germline V and J ends were trimmed by 2 bases and 5 bases, with 7 bases remaining between them. CDR3 loop: CASSLTGNNSPLHF. The CDR3 nucleotides are TGTGCCAGCAGTTTAACAGGGAATAATTCACCCCTCCACTTT. The full variable domain, rest sourced from reference TRBV28 and TRBJ1-6, is DVKVTQSSRYLVKRTGEKVFLECVQDMDHENMFWYRQDPGLGLRLIYFSYDVKMKEKGDIPEGYSVSREKKERFSLILESASTNQTSMYLCASSLTGNNSPLHFGNGTRLTVT.

This clone came up a few times. The chain couples TRBV2 to TRBJ1-2; D gene ambiguous. CDR1 and CDR2 (germline): SNHLY, FYNNEI. The germline V and J ends were trimmed by 7 bases and 2 bases, with 11 bases remaining between them. The length of the CDR3 is 13 residues. For the CDR3, the DNA is TGTGCCAGCAATTTGGTAGTGAACTATGGCTACACCTTC. Amino acids: CASNLVVNYGYTF. The full variable domain, completed using reference TRBV2 and TRBJ1-2, is EPEVTQTPSHQVTQMGQEVILRCVPISNHLYFYWYRQILGQKVEFLVSFYNNEISEKSEIFDDQFSVERPDGSNFTLKIRSTKLEDSAMYFCASNLVVNYGYTFGSGTRLTVV.

This clone was detected once. Here the CDR3 reads CASSYRGSPYEQYF. The CDR3, as DNA: TGTGCCAGCAGTTACAGGGGATCCCCTTACGAGCAGTACTTC. The J gene is TRBJ2-7, the V gene TRBV6-2 or TRBV6-3, with a weak D call TRBD1 (5 bases). Germline V gene lookup returns CDR1 MNHEY and CDR2 SVGEGT. Trimming took 2 bases from V and 4 from J, leaving 12 bases between them. The CDR3 extends over 14 amino acids.

V and J are TRBV24-1 and TRBJ2-2; D call uncertain. The CDR3 length is 14 residues. Trimming took off 5 bases at V and 1 base at J, with 7 bases between the two ends. Germline values: CDR1 KGHDR, CDR2 SFDVKD. CDR3 DNA: TGTGCCACCAGTGGCCCAGAGAACACCGGGGAGCTGTTTTTT. Protein sequence: CATSGPENTGELFF.